The rows below give T cell receptor beta chains drawn from one sample of a study of cytomegalovirus exposure and HLA in healthy donors. Clones were read by immunoSEQ multiplex PCR, and TCRdb kept only the in-frame ones, dropping some. Here the sample spans over 150,000 clones, roughly 80% being singletons. The sample was PBMCs. These receptors were taken from a man under 40 in good health and CMV-seropositive. The CDR3 runs from the conserved cysteine through the conserved F or W. A D gene is named only where the DNA matches it firmly. Size values are once, few and many counts, or a class for expanded clones, and some rows have none.

>-|TRBV19|-|TRBJ2-5
CASSDRGRETQYF
TGTGCCAGTAGTGATAGGGGAAGAGAGACCCAGTACTTC
>-|TRBV7-9|few|TRBJ1-4
CASSLNREGNEKLFF
TGTGCCAGCAGCCTGAACAGGGAGGGTAATGAAAAACTGTTTTTT
>-|TRBV7-9|-|TRBJ2-3
CASSSLGSSTDTQYF
TGTGCCAGCAGCTCCCTAGGGAGCAGCACAGATACGCAGTATTTT
>-|TRBV11-3|-|TRBJ2-7
CASSLDLGGSQSSYEQYF
TGTGCCAGCAGCTTAGATCTCGGCGGGTCACAGAGCTCCTACGAGCAGTACTTC
>TRBD1|TRBV5-4|-|TRBJ2-3
CASSLQGAGDTQYF
TGTGCCAGCAGCTTACAGGGGGCAGGGGATACGCAGTATTTT
>-|TRBV11-3|-|TRBJ2-7
CASSLDWGGDRRSYEQYF
TGTGCCAGCAGCTTAGATTGGGGTGGCGACAGACGCTCATACGAGCAGTACTTC
>-|TRBV6-5|-|TRBJ1-1
CASSYSQGRTEAFF
TGTGCCAGCAGTTACTCTCAGGGCAGAACTGAAGCTTTCTTT
>TRBD1|TRBV28|-|TRBJ1-2
CASSTPGQGFTYGYTF
TGTGCCAGCAGTACGCCGGGACAGGGATTCACCTATGGCTACACCTTC
>TRBD2|TRBV19|-|TRBJ2-1
CASNPLAGGRNEQFF
TGTGCCAGTAACCCACTAGCGGGGGGGCGTAATGAGCAGTTCTTC
>TRBD1|TRBV27|-|TRBJ1-1
CASSPIDRGGTEAFF
TGTGCCAGCAGTCCTATCGACAGGGGTGGCACTGAAGCTTTCTTT
>TRBD1|TRBV2|-|TRBJ1-2
CASRLGQVSYGYTF
TGTGCCAGCCGCCTTGGACAGGTATCCTATGGCTACACCTTC
>-|TRBV7-2|-|TRBJ2-3
CASSLAQGGRTDTQYF
TGTGCCAGCAGCTTAGCGCAGGGGGGCCGGACAGATACGCAGTATTTT
>-|TRBV4-1|-|TRBJ1-2
CASSQGDTGNYGYTF
TGCGCCAGCAGCCAAGGGGATACAGGTAACTATGGCTACACCTTC
>-|TRBV7-9|-|TRBJ1-6
CASSLPPGRDVDNSPLHF
TGTGCCAGCAGCTTACCCCCGGGGAGGGATGTAGATAATTCACCCCTCCACTTT
>TRBD1|TRBV29-1|-|TRBJ1-2
CSVALDREDGYTF
TGCAGCGTTGCCCTGGACAGGGAAGATGGCTACACCTTC
>-|TRBV2|-|TRBJ1-5
CASSIPYPRNQPQHF
TGTGCCAGCAGTATCCCGTATCCCCGCAATCAGCCCCAGCATTTT
>-|TRBV7-9|-|TRBJ1-1
CASSSTGNTEAFF
TGTGCCAGCAGCTCGACGGGGAACACTGAAGCTTTCTTT